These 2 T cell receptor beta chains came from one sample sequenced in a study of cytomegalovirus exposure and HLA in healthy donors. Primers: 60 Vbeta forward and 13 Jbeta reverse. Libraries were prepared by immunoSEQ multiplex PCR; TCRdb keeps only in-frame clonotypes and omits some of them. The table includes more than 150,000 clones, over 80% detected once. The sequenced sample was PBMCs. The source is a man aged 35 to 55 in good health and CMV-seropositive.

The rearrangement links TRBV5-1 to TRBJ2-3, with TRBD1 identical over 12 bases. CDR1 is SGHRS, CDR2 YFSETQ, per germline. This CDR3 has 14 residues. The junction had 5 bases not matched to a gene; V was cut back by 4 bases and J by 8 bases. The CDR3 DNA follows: TGCGCCAGCAGCCCGGGACAGGGGGCGGGTACGCAGTATTTT. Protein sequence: CASSPGQGAGTQYF.

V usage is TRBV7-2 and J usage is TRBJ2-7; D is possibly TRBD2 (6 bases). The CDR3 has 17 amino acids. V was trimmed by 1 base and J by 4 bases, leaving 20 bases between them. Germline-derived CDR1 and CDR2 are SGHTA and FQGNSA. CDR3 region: CASSLEAGGAISYEQYF. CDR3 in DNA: TGTGCCAGCAGCTTAGAAGCGGGCGGGGCTATCTCTTACGAGCAGTACTTC.